Listed here are 25 T cell receptor beta chains from one sample, sequenced in a study of graft-versus-host responses after intestinal transplantation. Their recognized antigens are unknown. The assay was immunoSEQ multiplex PCR, and TCRdb's table has in-frame clones only and misses some. The table shows over 90,000 clones, with roughly 90% occurring only once. Specimen: unstimulated CD8+ T cells sorted from spleen or lymph node cells, collected before intestinal transplant. These receptors all come from a human donor who received an intestinal transplant.

The chain is built from TRBV5-4 and TRBJ2-1; a possible D gene is TRBD1 (5 bases). This CDR3 contains 17 residues. V dropped 5 bases and J dropped 4 bases, with 22 bases sitting between them. Looked up from germline, CDR1 is SGHNT and CDR2 is YYREEE (reference sequence). CDR3 sequence: CASSYIGAPSPYNEQFF. As DNA, the CDR3 is TGTGCCAGCAGTTATATAGGGGCCCCCTCGCCGTACAATGAGCAGTTCTTC.

V usage is TRBV4-1 and J usage is TRBJ2-7; no reliable D call. V was shortened by 1 base and J by 2 bases, with 12 bases between the two germline ends. Germline V gene sequence: CDR1 MGHRA, CDR2 YSYEKL. The CDR3 is made up of 15 amino acids. The CDR3 protein is CASSQAPSAAYEQYF. In DNA, the CDR3 is TGCGCCAGCAGCCAAGCGCCAAGCGCGGCCTACGAGCAGTACTTC.

This chain connects TRBV5-1 to TRBJ1-2, with D tentatively TRBD1 (5 bases). The germline gives CDR1 SGHRS, CDR2 YFSETQ. The germline V and J ends were trimmed by 3 bases and 2 bases, with 8 bases remaining between them. This CDR3 spans 13 amino acids. CDR3: CASSSTENYGYTF. CDR3 nucleotides: TGCGCCAGCAGCTCGACAGAGAACTATGGCTACACCTTC. The full variable domain, completed using reference TRBV5-1 and TRBJ1-2, is KAGVTQTPRYLIKTRGQQVTLSCSPISGHRSVSWYQQTPGQGLQFLFEYFSETQRNKGNFPGRFSGRQFSNSRSEMNVSTLELGDSALYLCASSSTENYGYTFGSGTRLTVV.

The genes are TRBV28 and TRBJ1-4; perhaps TRBD1 as D (6 bases). Per the germline V gene, CDR1 is MDHEN and CDR2 is SYDVKM. V lost 7 bases to trimming and J lost 6 bases, with 15 bases between them. The CDR3 is 14 amino acids. In nucleotides, the CDR3 is TGTGCCAGCACCTTAGACCCAGGGGATGAAAAACTGTTTTTT. Its protein is CASTLDPGDEKLFF.

This chain connects TRBV5-1 to TRBJ2-1; 11 bases align to TRBD2. Unmatched junction bases numbered 10, after V lost 3 bases and J lost 5 bases. Germline V lookup: CDR1 SGHRS, CDR2 YFSETQ. The CDR3 is 17 amino acids. The CDR3, as DNA: TGCGCCAGCAGCTACTACCCCGGGACTAGCGGTGACAATGAGCAGTTCTTC. Translated, it gives CASSYYPGTSGDNEQFF.

The chain recombines TRBV30 with TRBJ1-6; 9 bases are shared with TRBD1. The CDR3 extends over 15 amino acids. The J segment lost 7 bases and the V segment lost 2 bases, leaving 6 bases of the junction unmatched. The germline CDR1 and CDR2 sequences are GTSNPN and SVGIG (reference sequence). The CDR3 is CAWSSLGTGNSPLHF. The CDR3 region has the DNA TGTGCCTGGAGTTCTCTCGGGACAGGGAATTCACCCCTCCACTTT.

V is TRBV11-2 and J is TRBJ2-2; D uncertain. CDR1 is SGHAT, CDR2 FQNNGV, per germline. V gave up 2 bases and J gave up 8 bases, with 6 bases separating them. The CDR3 length is 12 residues. CDR3: CASSLQEGELFF. CDR3 nucleotides: TGTGCCAGCAGCTTACAGGAAGGGGAGCTGTTTTTT.

This clone turned up a few times. The sample holds other DNA sequences that translate to the same CDR3. The V call is TRBV5-6, the J call TRBJ1-1, with 8 bases matching TRBD1. Germline V gene lookup returns CDR1 SGHDT and CDR2 YYEEEE. With V trimmed by 3 bases and J by 4 bases, 2 bases remained unmatched. The CDR3 covers 13 residues. In DNA form, the CDR3 reads TGTGCCAGCAGCTCTACAGGGGGCACTGAAGCTTTCTTT. This sequence encodes CASSSTGGTEAFF.

This rearrangement joins TRBV20-1 to TRBJ2-5, with D perhaps matching TRBD2 (5 bases). TRBJ2-7 matches the DNA end more closely, so the J call is doubtful. Germline V gives CDR1 DFQATT, CDR2 SNEGSKA (reference sequence). The CDR3 covers 11 residues. CDR3 DNA: TGCAGTGCTAGCGGGGTCTACGAGCAGTACTTC. Its protein is CSASGVYEQYF.

This clone has only one observation. The chain employs TRBV9 and TRBJ1-1; D ambiguous. CDR1 SGDLS and CDR2 YYNGEE come from the germline V gene. The CDR3 spans 14 residues. V lost 2 bases to trimming and J lost 0 bases, with 8 bases between them. The DNA for the CDR3 is TGTGCCAGCAGCGTCGGAGAAATGAACACTGAAGCTTTCTTT. Translating gives CASSVGEMNTEAFF.

J is TRBJ2-1 and V is TRBV28, with TRBD2 matching 8 bases. V lost 3 bases to trimming and J lost 4 bases; unmatched junction nucleotides: 5. The germline V gene has CDR1 MDHEN and CDR2 SYDVKM. This CDR3 has 15 residues. The CDR3 sequence: CASSLMAGGYNEQFF. The DNA for the CDR3 is TGTGCCAGCAGTTTGATGGCGGGAGGATACAATGAGCAGTTCTTC.

This clone occurred once. V and J are TRBV6-5 and TRBJ2-5; 7 bases fit TRBD1. Germline CDR1 is MNHEY and CDR2 is SVGAGI. This CDR3 has 14 amino acids. V gave up 0 bases and J gave up 5 bases; unmatched junction bases: 3. The CDR3 nucleotides are TGTGCCAGCAGTTACTCGGGACAGATGGAGACCCAGTACTTC. Amino acids: CASSYSGQMETQYF.

V usage is TRBV18 and J usage is TRBJ1-1; no clear D gene. Per the germline V gene, CDR1 is KGHSH and CDR2 is LQKENI. V lost 0 bases and J lost 8, with 19 bases in between. This CDR3 has 16 residues. CDR3 DNA: TGTGCCAGCTCACCACCGCCGTTAGCGGGGTCTCGGGAAGCTTTCTTT. Its translation is CASSPPPLAGSREAFF.

This chain connects TRBV30 to TRBJ2-7, with 8 bases matching TRBD2. CDR1 and CDR2 from the germline V gene are GTSNPN and SVGIG (reference sequence). The V and J ends lost 0 bases and 3 bases, in that order; junction bases with no gene match: 4. There are 14 residues in the CDR3. Written as DNA, the CDR3 is TGTGCCTGGAGTGTAGGGACTAGTCTCTACGAGCAGTACTTC. Translation gives CAWSVGTSLYEQYF. Filled out from reference TRBV30 and TRBJ2-7, the complete variable domain reads SQTIHQWPATLVQPVGSPLSLECTVEGTSNPNLYWYRQAAGRGLQLLFYSVGIGQISSEVPQNLSASRPQDRQFILSSKKLLLSDSGFYLCAWSVGTSLYEQYFGPGTRLTVT.

The chain is built from TRBV30 and TRBJ1-2; D possibly corresponds to TRBD1 (5 bases). The CDR3 covers 11 residues. Per the germline V gene, CDR1 is GTSNPN and CDR2 is SVGIG (reference sequence). Trimming cost V 1 base and J 5 bases, with 5 bases left between them. CDR3 amino acids: CAWSAGYGYTF. As DNA, the CDR3 is TGTGCCTGGAGTGCAGGGTATGGCTACACCTTC.

The chain joins TRBV10-2 to TRBJ1-4; D may be TRBD1 (6 bases). V gave up 8 bases and J gave up 2 bases, with 18 bases separating them. The CDR3 runs 16 residues. CDR1 WSHSY and CDR2 SAAADI come from the germline V gene. CDR3 sequence: CASGKQGFVTNEKLFF. Here the CDR3 DNA reads TGCGCCAGCGGTAAACAGGGATTCGTTACTAATGAAAAACTGTTTTTT.

This clone came up once. This chain uses TRBV6-5 with TRBJ2-7, with 9 bases matching TRBD1. Trimming removed 9 bases from V and 5 bases from J; junction bases left unmatched: 14. CDR1 and CDR2 (germline): MNHEY, SVGAGI. This CDR3 contains 15 residues. CDR3 sequence reads: CASSPWTGEIHEQYF. CDR3 in DNA: TGTGCCAGTTCTCCCTGGACAGGGGAAATCCACGAGCAGTACTTC.

Comments on this clone: Other DNA sequences in this specimen translate into the identical CDR3. The chain couples TRBV6-6 to TRBJ1-5; TRBD1 is a possible D gene (5 bases). The CDR3 contains 16 residues. V lost 9 bases and J 7 bases, leaving 25 bases between the germline ends. The germline gives CDR1 MNHNY, CDR2 SVGAGI (reference sequence). CDR3 region: CASSTARQGERQPQHF. CDR3 coding DNA: TGTGCCAGTAGTACAGCCCGGCAGGGCGAAAGGCAGCCCCAGCATTTT.

As regards this clone: Other DNA sequences in this specimen translate into the identical CDR3. The rearrangement uses TRBV28 and TRBJ1-3; the D gene is possibly TRBD1 (6 bases). V was cut by 3 bases and J by 1 base, with 13 bases left in between. CDR3 length: 16 amino acids. Germline CDR1 MDHEN, CDR2 SYDVKM. In DNA form, the CDR3 reads TGTGCCAGCAGTTTTTCAGGGGAGTTGTCTGGAAACACCATATATTTT. Its translation is CASSFSGELSGNTIYF.

The chain combines TRBV30 with TRBJ1-2, with TRBD1 matching over 8 bases. The CDR3 is made up of 15 amino acids. J gave up 4 bases and V 0 bases, and 7 bases lay outside the gene matches. Germline V CDR1 and CDR2: GTSNPN, SVGIG (reference sequence). CDR3 sequence: CAWSVQGEWIYGYTF. DNA for the CDR3: TGTGCCTGGAGTGTACAGGGGGAGTGGATCTATGGCTACACCTTC.

The chain has TRBV7-9 and TRBJ1-4; 9 bases match TRBD1. This CDR3 spans 17 amino acids. With 3 bases clipped from V and 7 bases from J, the junction kept 12 bases outside the gene matches. CDR1 SEHNR and CDR2 FQNEAQ come from the germline V gene (reference sequence). CDR3 in DNA: TGTGCCAGCAGCTTTCCCCGGGACAGGGAAGTGACTGAAAAACTGTTTTTT. Its protein is CASSFPRDREVTEKLFF.

Only one count was recorded for this clone. The chain uses TRBV28 and TRBJ1-5; 8 nucleotides agree with TRBD1. V trimming: 3 bases; J trimming: 5 bases; junction bases outside the gene matches: 3. Per the germline V gene, CDR1 is MDHEN and CDR2 is SYDVKM. The CDR3 is 14 residues long. DNA of the CDR3: TGTGCCAGCAGTTTTTTGACAGGGGATCAGCCCCAGCATTTT. It encodes CASSFLTGDQPQHF.

The chain has TRBV30 and TRBJ2-2; D is possibly TRBD1 (6 bases). The V end lost 4 bases, the J end lost 3 bases, and 6 bases lay between the germline ends. The CDR3 loop spans 12 amino acids. In germline, CDR1 is GTSNPN, CDR2 SVGIG (reference sequence). Written as DNA, the CDR3 is TGTGCCTGGAACAGGGACACCGGGGAGCTGTTTTTT. Encoded protein: CAWNRDTGELFF.

The rearrangement joins TRBV2 to TRBJ1-4; the D is unclear. In germline, CDR1 is SNHLY, CDR2 FYNNEI. CDR3 length: 18 residues. Trimming cost V 1 base and J 4 bases, with 19 bases left between them. In DNA form, the CDR3 reads TGTGCCAGCAGTGAAGAGCTGTCGGCAGCGCAGAATAATGAAAAACTGTTTTTT. As protein: CASSEELSAAQNNEKLFF. The whole variable domain, filled in from reference TRBV2 and TRBJ1-4, reads EPEVTQTPSHQVTQMGQEVILRCVPISNHLYFYWYRQILGQKVEFLVSFYNNEISEKSEIFDDQFSVERPDGSNFTLKIRSTKLEDSAMYFCASSEELSAAQNNEKLFFGSGTQLSVL.

This clone was seen a single time. The CDR3 DNA reads as TGTGCCAGCAATGGCGCGGGCTTGAACCTCGAGCAGTACTTC. Translating it yields CASNGAGLNLEQYF. The gene calls are TRBV5-6 and TRBJ2-7; D is perhaps TRBD2 (5 bases). Per germline, CDR1 SGHDT and CDR2 YYEEEE. V was pared by 6 bases and J by 6 bases, with 19 bases between. The CDR3 runs to 14 residues. Variable domain in full (rest from reference TRBV5-6 and TRBJ2-7): DAGVTQSPTHLIKTRGQQVTLRCSPKSGHDTVSWYQQALGQGPQFIFQYYEEEERQRGNFPDRFSGHQFPNYSSELNVNALLLGDSALYLCASNGAGLNLEQYFGPGTRLTVT.